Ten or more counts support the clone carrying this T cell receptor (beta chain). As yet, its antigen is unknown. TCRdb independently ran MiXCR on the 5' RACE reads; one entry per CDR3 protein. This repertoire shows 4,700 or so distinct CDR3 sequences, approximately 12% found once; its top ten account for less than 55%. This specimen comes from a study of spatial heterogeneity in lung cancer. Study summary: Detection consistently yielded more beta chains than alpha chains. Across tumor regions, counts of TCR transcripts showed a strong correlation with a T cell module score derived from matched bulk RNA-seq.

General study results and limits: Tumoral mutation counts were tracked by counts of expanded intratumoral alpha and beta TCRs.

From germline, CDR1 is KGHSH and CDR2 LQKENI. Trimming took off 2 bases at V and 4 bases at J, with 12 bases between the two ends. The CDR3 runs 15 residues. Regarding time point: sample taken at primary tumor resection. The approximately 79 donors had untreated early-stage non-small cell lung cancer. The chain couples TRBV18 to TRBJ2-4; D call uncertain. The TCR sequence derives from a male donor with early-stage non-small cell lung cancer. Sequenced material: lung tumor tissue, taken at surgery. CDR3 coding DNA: TGTGCCAGCTCACCAGAGGTGGGCCCTAAAAACATTCAGTACTTC. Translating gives CASSPEVGPKNIQYF.